A single sample is the source of the 14 T cell receptor beta chains below, sequenced in a study of glioma-infiltrating T cells. Using RNA template, CDR3s of TCR alpha and beta were amplified with iRepertoire arm-PCR. TCRdb redid the calling of the multiplex PCR reads with MiXCR, one entry per CDR3 protein. Of roughly 200,000 distinct CDR3 sequences in the sample, over 25% were seen once. What was sequenced was glioma tissue, nonneoplastic brain tissue, or PBMCs (not recorded which). The receptor source for this set is a human donor with low-grade glioma or glioblastoma, undergoing nonglioma brain surgery, or in good health (not recorded which).

This clonotype was recorded at least ten times. This chain uses TRBV10-3 with TRBJ1-5, with a weak D call TRBD1 (5 bases). Trimming took off 4 bases at V and 2 bases at J, with 12 bases between the two ends. From germline, CDR1 is ENHRY and CDR2 SYGVKD. The CDR3 spans 15 residues. CDR3 residues: CAISASGGGNQPQHF. CDR3 sequence (DNA): TGTGCCATCAGTGCCTCGGGGGGAGGCAATCAGCCCCAGCATTTT.

This clonotype was observed at least ten times. This chain links TRBV4-3 with TRBJ2-3, with TRBD2 matching over 11 bases. Germline V lookup: CDR1 LGHNA, CDR2 YSLEER. The CDR3 consists of 17 residues. Trimming took 2 bases from V and 4 from J; bases not matched to a gene: 8. The CDR3 loop is CASSQSIGTSGSDTQYF. The CDR3 DNA reads TGCGCCAGCAGCCAAAGTATAGGGACTAGCGGATCAGATACGCAGTATTTT.

This clonotype was recorded at least ten times. The J gene is TRBJ2-1, the V gene TRBV7-8, with 9 bases identical to TRBD2. J gave up 6 bases and V 2 bases, and 5 bases lay outside the gene matches. CDR1 SGHVS and CDR2 FQNEAQ come from the germline V gene. CDR3 size: 15 residues. The CDR3 bases are TGTGCCAGCAGCTTAACCGGGACTAGCTTCAATGAGCAGTTCTTC. Protein product: CASSLTGTSFNEQFF. Full variable domain (remainder filled in from reference TRBV7-8 and TRBJ2-1): GAGVSQSPRYKVAKRGQDVALRCDPISGHVSLFWYQQALGQGPEFLTYFQNEAQLDKSGLPSDRFFAERPEGSVSTLKIQRTQQEDSAVYLCASSLTGTSFNEQFFGPGTRLTVL.

The chain links TRBV5-6 to TRBJ1-2; a weak D match, TRBD1 (5 bases). CDR1 SGHDT and CDR2 YYEEEE come from the germline V gene. The CDR3 covers 14 residues. V was trimmed by 0 bases and J by 2 bases, leaving 8 bases between them. For the CDR3, the DNA is TGTGCCAGCAGCTTGGTCCGGGACAACTATGGCTACACCTTC. As protein: CASSLVRDNYGYTF.

This clonotype has a count of ten or more. The V call is TRBV7-9, the J call TRBJ1-1, with D tentatively TRBD1 (5 bases). V was pared by 5 bases and J by 6 bases, with 13 bases between. CDR1 and CDR2 from the germline V gene are SEHNR and FQNEAQ (reference sequence). This CDR3 has 13 residues. The CDR3 loop is CASSLTSGAEAFF. CDR3 DNA: TGTGCCAGCAGCCTTACTTCGGGGGCTGAAGCTTTCTTT.

This clonotype was observed a few times. The CDR3 sequence: CASSAHGGITEAFF. The CDR3 DNA reads as TGTGCCAGTAGTGCACACGGGGGTATCACTGAAGCTTTCTTT. The chain employs TRBV19 and TRBJ1-1; weak D call: TRBD1 (5 bases). V dropped 5 bases and J dropped 4 bases, with 14 bases sitting between them. The germline V gene encodes CDR1 LNHDA and CDR2 SQIVND (reference sequence). This CDR3 comprises 14 residues. Full variable domain (missing parts from reference TRBV19 and TRBJ1-1): DGGITQSPKYLFRKEGQNVTLSCEQNLNHDAMYWYRQDPGQGLRLIYYSQIVNDFQKGDIAEGYSVSREKKESFPLTVTSAQKNPTAFYLCASSAHGGITEAFFGQGTRLTVV.

This clonotype showed up many times. The rearrangement joins TRBV24-1 to TRBJ1-1, with TRBD1 matching over 7 bases. This CDR3 spans 13 amino acids. V was clipped by 7 bases and J by 1 base; unmatched bases: 2. The V gene's germline CDR1 is KGHDR and CDR2 SFDVKD. The DNA of the CDR3 is TGTGCCACCAGAAGACAGGGGAACACTGAAGCTTTCTTT. This encodes CATRRQGNTEAFF.

In the case of this clonotype: A much bigger clone sits one base away, suggesting this may be a read error. The V call is TRBV10-3, the J call TRBJ1-5, with 7 bases that match TRBD1. The CDR3 covers 14 residues. V gave up 10 bases and J gave up 0 bases; unmatched junction bases: 6. Germline loops: CDR1 ENHRY, CDR2 SYGVKD. In DNA form, the CDR3 reads TGTGCCAGCCCAGGGGGATTTAGCAATCAGCCCCAGCATTTT. Translation gives CASPGGFSNQPQHF.

Comment on this clonotype: One end of the junction does not line up with germline, which may come from a read error. The J gene is TRBJ1-1, the V gene TRBV20-1, with D possibly being TRBD1 (6 bases). The CDR3 has 13 residues. Germline CDR1 reads DFQATT; CDR2 reads SNEGSKA (reference sequence). CDR3 nucleotide sequence: TGCAGTGCTACCAGGGGCATGAACGCTGAAGCTTCCTTT. As protein: CSATRGMNAEASF.

This clonotype was observed a few times. V gene TRBV4-2 combines with J gene TRBJ2-3; TRBD2 aligns across 9 bases. V gave up 7 bases and J gave up 4 bases; unmatched junction bases: 21. Germline V gene lookup returns CDR1 LGHNA and CDR2 YNFKEQ. This CDR3 comprises 19 residues. CDR3 loop: CASTPYGPKVAGVPDTQYF. The CDR3 DNA is TGTGCCAGCACTCCTTATGGCCCCAAGGTAGCGGGAGTTCCAGATACGCAGTATTTT.

In this sample, this clonotype turned up many times. This may be a read error: a much more frequent sequence differs by one nucleotide. V and J are TRBV7-9 and TRBJ2-3; D is unresolved. There are 12 residues in the CDR3. Germline V gives CDR1 SEHNR, CDR2 FQNEAQ (reference sequence). The V and J ends lost 5 bases and 1 base respectively, with 4 bases between them. The CDR3: CASSTRTDTQYF. CDR3 nucleotides: TGTGCCAGCAGCACCCGCACAGATACGCAGTATTTT. Filled out from reference TRBV7-9 and TRBJ2-3, the complete variable domain reads DTGVSQNPRHKITKRGQNVTFRCDPISEHNRLYWYRQTLGQGPEFLTYFQNEAQLEKSRLLSDRFSAERPKGSFSTLEIQRTEQGDSAMYLCASSTRTDTQYFGPGTRLTVL.

This clonotype was counted at least ten times. The J gene is TRBJ1-5, the V gene TRBV20-1, with D perhaps TRBD1 (5 bases). Trimming took 7 bases from V and 3 from J, leaving 7 bases between them. The germline V gene has CDR1 DFQATT and CDR2 SNEGSKA (reference sequence). The CDR3 covers 11 residues. CDR3 DNA sequence: TGCAGTGTGGGACTCAATCAGCCCCAGCATTTT. Translated, it gives CSVGLNQPQHF.

A note on this clonotype: Since a much larger clone is just one base distant, this may be a read error. The chain carries TRBV19 and TRBJ2-3; D ambiguous. Germline lookup yields CDR1 LNHDA and CDR2 SQIVND (reference sequence). V was shortened by 2 bases and J by 6 bases, with 3 bases between the two germline ends. CDR3 size: 11 residues. Here the CDR3 reads CASSILDTQYF. CDR3 nucleotide sequence: TGTGCCAGTAGTATACTCGATACGCAGTATTTT.

This clonotype has a count of ten or more. The chain uses TRBV7-9 and TRBJ2-1; D gene unclear. CDR1 is SEHNR and CDR2 is FQNEAQ in the germline V gene (reference sequence). The CDR3 sequence is 12 residues long. Trimming took 1 base from V and 8 from J, leaving 6 bases between them. The DNA of the CDR3 is TGTGCCAGCAGCTTAGGTGTCTATGAGCAGTTCTTC. It encodes CASSLGVYEQFF. The variable domain in full, completed from reference TRBV7-9 and TRBJ2-1, reads DTGVSQNPRHKITKRGQNVTFRCDPISEHNRLYWYRQTLGQGPEFLTYFQNEAQLEKSRLLSDRFSAERPKGSFSTLEIQRTEQGDSAMYLCASSLGVYEQFFGPGTRLTVL.